A selection of T cell receptor beta chains follows, all from one sample in a study of T-cell reconstitution after alpha-beta-depleted transplantation in children. TCRdb re-derived calls from the PCR reads in MiXCR, one entry per CDR3 protein. The sample shows about 97,000 distinct CDR3 sequences, around 7.8% of them seen only once. Here the sequenced sample was PBMCs, taken before TCRalphabeta/CD19-depleted stem cell transplant. These TCRs come from a boy aged 2 to 9 with acute lymphoblastic leukemia, due to receive a stem cell transplant. Both conserved end residues are part of each CDR3. D genes are given only for firm matches. Rows may omit the clone size; those that give it use once, few, many or a size class.

clone_size	d_call	v_call	j_call	cdr3_aa	cdr3_nt
NA	TRBD2	TRBV18	TRBJ2-2	CASSDSGSGELFF	TGTGCCAGCTCCGATAGCGGGTCCGGGGAGCTGTTTTTT
NA	NA	TRBV14	TRBJ2-7	CASSAAWAYEQYF	TGTGCCAGCAGCGCGGCATGGGCCTACGAGCAGTACTTC
few	NA	TRBV6-1	TRBJ2-2	CASSEGTPTGELFF	TGTGCCAGCAGTGAAGGGACACCCACCGGGGAGCTGTTTTTT
many	TRBD1	TRBV7-3	TRBJ2-2	CASSSGTGGSRELFF	TGTGCCAGCAGCTCAGGGACAGGGGGTTCACGGGAGCTGTTTTTT
few	TRBD2	TRBV20-1	TRBJ2-1	CSARGGLGAEQFF	TGCAGTGCTAGAGGGGGACTAGGGGCTGAGCAGTTCTTC
few	TRBD2	TRBV20-1	TRBJ2-1	CSARDKSGGNEQFF	TGCAGTGCTAGAGATAAAAGCGGGGGAAATGAGCAGTTCTTC
few	NA	TRBV5-1	TRBJ1-2	CASSPDAGGYNYGYTF	TGCGCCAGCAGCCCCGATGCCGGGGGATATAACTATGGCTACACCTTC
many	NA	TRBV6-4	TRBJ2-1	CASSPGGQGGNEQFF	TGTGCCAGCAGTCCCGGTGGGCAGGGCGGCAATGAGCAGTTCTTC
NA	NA	TRBV5-1	TRBJ1-1	CASSVGAEVPEAFF	TGCGCCAGCAGCGTTGGGGCTGAGGTTCCTGAAGCTTTCTTT
NA	NA	TRBV6-1	TRBJ1-1	CASRRSRGATKAFF	TGTGCCAGCAGAAGGTCTCGGGGAGCAACTAAAGCTTTCTTT
many	NA	TRBV19	TRBJ1-4	CASGPSTNEKLFF	TGTGCCAGCGGGCCCAGTACGAATGAAAAACTGTTTTTT
many	NA	TRBV6-4	TRBJ2-1	CASSDSSQAADEQFF	TGTGCCAGCAGTGACTCGAGCCAAGCGGCGGATGAGCAGTTCTTC
few	NA	TRBV11-2	TRBJ2-3	CASSYTQGDTQYF	TGTGCCAGCAGCTACACTCAGGGGGATACGCAGTATTTT
NA	NA	TRBV20-1	TRBJ1-5	CSAQGNHYSNQPQHF	TGCAGTGCCCAGGGGAACCATTATAGCAATCAGCCCCAGCATTTT
many	TRBD2	TRBV28	TRBJ2-5	CASSLQLAGGEVIETQYF	TGTGCCAGCAGTTTACAACTAGCGGGGGGGGAAGTCATTGAGACCCAGTACTTC
many	NA	TRBV20-1	TRBJ2-7	CSASGLSPEQYF	TGCAGTGCTTCAGGACTATCGCCCGAGCAGTACTTC
many	NA	TRBV21-1	TRBJ1-1	CASSKGLTETAARLNTEAFF	TGTGCCAGCAGCAAAGGACTGACGGAGACCGCTGCTCGATTGAACACTGAAGCTTTCTTT
NA	TRBD2	TRBV19	TRBJ2-3	CASSPPGLGQYTQYF	TGTGCCAGTAGTCCCCCGGGACTAGGGCAGTATACGCAGTATTTT
many	TRBD1	TRBV2	TRBJ2-3	CATQGQGTSTDTQYF	TGTGCCACCCAGGGACAGGGGACATCCACAGATACGCAGTATTTT
NA	NA	TRBV15	TRBJ1-1	CATSREGSVGTEAFF	TGTGCCACCAGCAGAGAGGGGAGTGTCGGCACTGAAGCTTTCTTT
NA	TRBD2	TRBV19	TRBJ2-7	CASRPGGLNSYEQYF	TGTGCCAGTAGACCCGGGGGACTAAACTCCTACGAGCAGTACTTC
NA	NA	TRBV6-1	TRBJ2-2	CASSGYQEAGELFF	TGTGCCAGCAGTGGATATCAAGAAGCCGGGGAGCTGTTTTTT
NA	NA	TRBV20-1	TRBJ2-5	CSASNQETQYF	TGCAGTGCTAGCAACCAAGAGACCCAGTACTTC
many	NA	TRBV5-1	TRBJ2-5	CASSLAGHPQETQYF	TGCGCCAGCAGCTTGGCGGGACACCCACAAGAGACCCAGTACTTC
many	TRBD1	TRBV7-3	TRBJ2-2	CASSFDRAAGELFF	TGTGCCAGCAGCTTCGACAGGGCAGCCGGGGAGCTGTTTTTT
few	NA	TRBV6-5	TRBJ2-5	CASRGIAETQYF	TGTGCCAGCAGGGGGATCGCGGAGACCCAGTACTTC
NA	NA	TRBV9	TRBJ2-3	CASSVGDTQYF	TGTGCCAGCAGCGTTGGAGATACGCAGTATTTT
NA	NA	TRBV5-6	TRBJ1-2	CASSLGARMGFYGYTF	TGTGCCAGCAGCTTGGGTGCTAGGATGGGCTTCTATGGCTACACCTTC
few	NA	TRBV6-2/TRBV6-3	TRBJ2-3	CASSYGYREPDTQYF	TGTGCCAGCAGTTATGGCTACAGAGAGCCAGATACGCAGTATTTT
few	TRBD2	TRBV20-1	TRBJ2-7	CSARASGLAGVNYEQYF	TGCAGTGCTAGAGCCTCCGGACTAGCGGGGGTCAACTACGAGCAGTACTTC
NA	NA	TRBV3-1	TRBJ2-5	CASSQDIETQYF	TGTGCCAGCAGCCAAGATATAGAGACCCAGTACTTC